This T cell receptor (beta chain) was identified during a study of shared clonotypes between healthy human individuals. Germline V CDR1 and CDR2: WNHNN, SYGVQD (reference sequence). The V gene lost 5 bases and the J gene lost 4 bases, with 14 bases spanning the gap. CDR3 size: 14 residues. The table came from immunoSEQ multiplex PCR; TCRdb's copy has only in-frame clones and leaves some out. The table lists millions of clones, 95% of them singletons. The sequencing input was naive CD4+ T cells sorted from blood. Stated subset: CD45RA+ positively selected. This sequence joins TRBV10-1 and TRBJ1-2, with D hard to call. The clonotype originates from a man younger than 30 in good health. The DNA for the CDR3 is TGCGCCAGCAGTCCCGATGCCCTCCCCTATGGCTACACCTTC. Translation gives CASSPDALPYGYTF.